The T cell receptor beta chain described here comes from a study of early T cells in non-severe SARS-CoV-2 infection. For the study at large: Bulk RNA from unsorted whole blood was sequenced; chains were unpaired.

Trimming removed 3 bases from V and 2 bases from J, with 8 bases in between. CDR3 size: 13 residues. Germline lookup yields CDR1 MNHNY and CDR2 SVGAGI (reference sequence). Attachment of unique molecular identifiers was made to individual cDNA molecules. Each CDR3 protein gets one entry after TCRdb re-called the 5' RACE reads with MiXCR. The sample lists more than 60,000 distinct CDR3 sequences; over 10% were seen once. This clonotype was seen ten or more times. The sequence was obtained from an adult who was a healthcare worker with PCR-confirmed SARS-CoV-2 infection or an uninfected control (not recorded which). This chain uses TRBV6-6 with TRBJ2-7, with D perhaps matching TRBD1 or TRBD2 (5 bases each). The sample consisted of whole blood. Here the CDR3 reads CASSYQGPYEQYF. The CDR3 nucleotides read TGTGCCAGCAGTTATCAGGGACCCTACGAGCAGTACTTC.